The rows below give T cell receptor beta chains drawn from one sample of a study of beta chain features in type 1 diabetes. Assay: immunoSEQ multiplex PCR; the TCRdb copy retains only in-frame clones and omits some. This sample has some 700,000 clones; over 10% occur once, and the top ten carry approximately 0.02%. The sequencing sample was made of naive CD4+ T cells from blood. The receptors here all came from a man in his late teens or twenties with type 1 diabetes. The CDR3 runs from the conserved cysteine through the conserved F or W. The D gene is left open where the match is weak. Size values are once, few and many counts, or a class for expanded clones, and some rows have none.

j_call: TRBJ1-1
clone_size: .
d_call: TRBD1
v_call: TRBV30
cdr3_aa: CASAGQGTEAFF
cdr3_nt: TGTGCCTCCGCGGGACAGGGCACTGAAGCTTTCTTT

j_call: TRBJ2-7
clone_size: once
d_call: .
v_call: TRBV12-2
cdr3_aa: CANLSYEQYF
cdr3_nt: TGTGCCAACCTGTCCTACGAGCAGTACTTC

j_call: TRBJ1-1
clone_size: few
d_call: TRBD1
v_call: TRBV5-1
cdr3_aa: CASRPGQGLNTEAFF
cdr3_nt: TGCGCCAGCAGACCTGGACAGGGATTGAACACTGAAGCTTTCTTT

j_call: TRBJ1-4
clone_size: few
d_call: .
v_call: TRBV30
cdr3_aa: CAWGGVAGEKLFF
cdr3_nt: TGTGCCTGGGGAGGGGTCGCGGGGGAAAAACTGTTTTTT

j_call: TRBJ1-1
clone_size: few
d_call: TRBD1
v_call: TRBV7-9
cdr3_aa: CASSLAGQGRVNTEAFF
cdr3_nt: TGTGCCAGCAGCTTAGCGGGACAGGGACGGGTGAACACTGAAGCTTTCTTT

j_call: TRBJ1-4
clone_size: .
d_call: .
v_call: TRBV7-2
cdr3_aa: CASSLGDRKNEKLFF
cdr3_nt: TGTGCCAGCAGCTTAGGAGACAGGAAGAATGAAAAACTGTTTTTT

j_call: TRBJ2-7
clone_size: few
d_call: TRBD2
v_call: TRBV2
cdr3_aa: CATMGTSGGEYEQYF
cdr3_nt: TGTGCCACCATGGGGACTAGCGGGGGCGAATACGAGCAGTACTTC

j_call: TRBJ1-1
clone_size: .
d_call: TRBD1
v_call: TRBV5-1
cdr3_aa: CASGTDRTEAFF
cdr3_nt: TGCGCCTCCGGGACAGACCGGACTGAAGCTTTCTTT

j_call: TRBJ1-2
clone_size: .
d_call: .
v_call: TRBV19
cdr3_aa: CASSITGPGYGYTF
cdr3_nt: TGTGCCAGTAGTATAACAGGGCCCGGCTATGGCTACACCTTC

j_call: TRBJ2-2
clone_size: .
d_call: .
v_call: TRBV2
cdr3_aa: CASSRDTFTGELFF
cdr3_nt: TGTGCCAGCAGTCGGGACACCTTCACCGGGGAGCTGTTTTTT

j_call: TRBJ2-7
clone_size: once
d_call: .
v_call: TRBV2
cdr3_aa: CASTPPRSSYEQYF
cdr3_nt: TGTGCCAGCACCCCTCCAAGGAGTTCCTACGAGCAGTACTTC

j_call: TRBJ2-5
clone_size: few
d_call: .
v_call: TRBV5-1
cdr3_aa: CASSLGGEETQYF
cdr3_nt: TGCGCCAGCAGCTTGGGCGGGGAAGAGACCCAGTACTTC